A single sample is the source of the 16 T cell receptor beta chains below, sequenced in a study of T-cell reconstitution after alpha-beta-depleted transplantation in children. It was with unique molecular identifiers that the TCRbeta library was prepared. TCRdb passed the PCR reads through MiXCR, listing each CDR3 protein once. Of roughly 400,000 distinct CDR3 sequences listed, over 40% are singletons. The sequencing used PBMCs, collected before TCRalphabeta/CD19-depleted stem cell transplant. These receptor sequences come from a girl aged 2-15 years with aplastic anemia, due to receive a stem cell transplant.

The chain couples TRBV29-1 to TRBJ2-1; D remains ambiguous. Between the trimmed V and J ends, which lost 6 bases and 6 bases, there was a span of 12 bases. CDR3 length: 12 residues. The germline gives CDR1 SQVTM, CDR2 ANQGSEA. CDR3 loop: CSVGRQVNEQFF. The DNA for the CDR3 is TGCAGCGTCGGCAGGCAGGTCAATGAGCAGTTCTTC.

The table lists this clonotype with a few counts. The CDR3 DNA follows: TGTGCCAGCAGCCAGTTCAGTGAGGCGACTGAAGCTTTCTTT. Translating it yields CASSQFSEATEAFF. This chain connects TRBV6-1 to TRBJ1-1; D uncertain. Germline V CDR1 and CDR2: MNHNS, SASEGT. V lost 6 bases and J 5 bases, leaving 16 bases between the germline ends. The CDR3 covers 14 residues.

CDR3 DNA: TGTGCCAGCAGTCGGGACTTGAGCCAAGAGACCCAGTACTTC. As protein: CASSRDLSQETQYF. This rearrangement joins TRBV7-6 to TRBJ2-5; weak D call: TRBD2 (6 bases). This CDR3 has 14 amino acids. Trimming removed 6 bases at V and 1 base at J, with 12 bases between. Looked up from germline, CDR1 is SGHVS and CDR2 is FNYEAQ.

This clonotype has a count of ten or more. This chain links TRBV20-1 with TRBJ2-7; 7 bases are a match to TRBD1. Germline V lookup: CDR1 DFQATT, CDR2 SNEGSKA (reference sequence). The CDR3 covers 14 residues. J was trimmed by 3 bases and V by 0 bases; bases with no gene match: 5. DNA of the CDR3: TGCAGTGCTAGAGAGGCCAGGGGGAACTACGAGCAGTACTTC. Amino acids: CSAREARGNYEQYF.

A few counts support this clonotype. CDR3 sequence: CASSPPGTGFAFF. CDR3 nucleotides: TGTGCCAGCTCACCACCCGGGACAGGGTTTGCTTTCTTT. The V gene is TRBV18, the J gene TRBJ1-1; TRBD1 aligns across 9 bases. The V gene end was trimmed by 0 bases and the J gene end by 11 bases; junction bases not matched to a gene: 4. The CDR3 contains 13 residues. From germline, CDR1 is KGHSH and CDR2 LQKENI.

CDR3 DNA: TGTGCCAGCAGTTGGACAGAATACTATGGCTACACCTTC. This sequence encodes CASSWTEYYGYTF. The chain combines TRBV12-3 or TRBV12-4 with TRBJ1-2; D is perhaps TRBD1 (6 bases). V was cut by 4 bases and J by 3 bases, with 9 bases left in between. CDR3 length: 13 residues.

This clonotype was observed a few times. This chain joins TRBV5-5 and TRBJ1-6, with 10 bases lining up with TRBD1. CDR1 and CDR2 from the germline V gene are SGHKS and YYEKEE (reference sequence). CDR3 length equals 14 residues. V lost 3 bases to trimming and J lost 7 bases; unmatched junction nucleotides: 1. The CDR3 DNA reads TGTGCCAGCAGCTCGACAGGGGGCAATTCACCCCTCCACTTT. Its protein product is CASSSTGGNSPLHF.

This chain connects TRBV6-1 to TRBJ2-7; TRBD2 matches 14 bases. J was trimmed by 6 bases and V by 5 bases; bases with no gene match: 6. CDR3 size: 15 residues. The germline V gene has CDR1 MNHNS and CDR2 SASEGT. The CDR3 is CASSPRLAGGPEQYF. The CDR3 region has the DNA TGTGCCAGCAGTCCACGACTAGCGGGAGGGCCCGAGCAGTACTTC.

There are a few counts of this clonotype. This chain links TRBV5-1 with TRBJ2-3, with 10 positions matching TRBD1. The germline gives CDR1 SGHRS, CDR2 YFSETQ. This CDR3 is 16 amino acids long. Trimming took 10 bases from V and 3 from J; bases not matched to a gene: 14. The CDR3 spells CAGSSGTGVSTDTQYF. DNA of the CDR3: TGCGCCGGATCATCCGGGACAGGGGTATCGACAGATACGCAGTATTTT.

This clonotype occurred once. The V call is TRBV9, the J call TRBJ2-3, with D perhaps TRBD1 or TRBD2 (6 bases each). V was trimmed by 3 bases and J by 0 bases, leaving 8 bases between them. The CDR3 extends over 14 amino acids. Per germline, CDR1 SGDLS and CDR2 YYNGEE. The CDR3 sequence: CASSGGASTDTQYF. The CDR3 coding sequence is TGTGCCAGCAGCGGGGGGGCCAGCACAGATACGCAGTATTTT.

The CDR3: CASSYGGGQNYEAFF. The CDR3 DNA reads as TGTGCCAGCAGCTACGGGGGGGGACAGAATTATGAAGCTTTCTTT. The chain combines TRBV7-2 with TRBJ1-1; TRBD1 agrees at 7 bases. Germline-derived CDR1 and CDR2 are SGHTA and FQGNSA. The CDR3 loop spans 15 amino acids. V was clipped by 4 bases and J by 7 bases; unmatched bases: 12.

This clonotype was found many times. V gene TRBV3-1 combines with J gene TRBJ1-1; 8 nucleotides line up with TRBD1. The CDR3 runs 11 residues. Germline-derived CDR1 and CDR2 are LGHDT and YNNKEL (reference sequence). After removal of 8 bases from V and 7 bases from J, the junction contained 3 bases not matched to a gene. This chain's CDR3 is CASDTGGEAFF. CDR3 coding DNA: TGTGCCAGCGATACAGGGGGTGAAGCTTTCTTT.

The table lists this clonotype with many counts. The chain is built from TRBV29-1 and TRBJ2-5; D may be TRBD1 (6 bases). This CDR3 has 13 amino acids. The germline gives CDR1 SQVTM, CDR2 ANQGSEA. V was shortened by 4 bases and J by 4 bases, with 13 bases between the two germline ends. The CDR3 sequence: CSVAWDTGETQYF. The DNA for the CDR3 is TGCAGCGTTGCCTGGGACACCGGAGAGACCCAGTACTTC.

The table lists this clonotype with many counts. V usage is TRBV12-3 or TRBV12-4 and J usage is TRBJ2-5; 8 bases map to TRBD2. The CDR3 runs to 12 residues. With 5 bases clipped from V and 5 bases from J, the junction kept 1 base outside the gene matches. Here the CDR3 reads CASSSGSETQYF. The CDR3 DNA sequence: TGTGCCAGCAGTAGCGGGAGCGAGACCCAGTACTTC.

This clonotype has a handful of counts. This chain links TRBV7-9 with TRBJ2-1; possibly TRBD2 for D (6 bases). CDR3 length: 15 amino acids. The ends were cut back, 5 bases at V and 7 bases at J, with 18 bases in the middle. In germline, CDR1 is SEHNR, CDR2 FQNEAQ (reference sequence). CDR3 sequence: CASSPSYPGENEQFF. In DNA, the CDR3 is TGTGCCAGCAGCCCATCTTACCCGGGGGAGAATGAGCAGTTCTTC.

A few counts support this clonotype. The chain has TRBV7-6 and TRBJ1-1; D may be TRBD1 (5 bases). Germline CDR1 reads SGHVS; CDR2 reads FNYEAQ. Trimming pared 2 bases from V and 7 bases from J, leaving 8 bases between. The CDR3 is made up of 12 amino acids. DNA of the CDR3: TGTGCCAGCAGCTTAATCCAGGGTGAAGCTTTCTTT. The encoded protein is CASSLIQGEAFF. Together with reference TRBV7-6 and TRBJ1-1, the CDR3 gives the full variable domain: GAGVSQSPRYKVTKRGQDVALRCDPISGHVSLYWYRQALGQGPEFLTYFNYEAQQDKSGLPNDRFSAERPEGSISTLTIQRTEQRDSAMYRCASSLIQGEAFFGQGTRLTVV.